Given below is one T cell receptor (beta chain) in context. This sample stems from a study of technical replicates of blood from a few donors. With 1 base clipped from V and 5 bases from J, the junction kept 2 bases outside the gene matches. The CDR3 spans 15 residues. Germline loops: CDR1 SGHRS, CDR2 YFSETQ. Produced via immunoSEQ multiplex PCR; TCRdb's table is partial and in-frame only. The repertoire has about 67,000 clones, 95% to 97% of them found once; the top ten carry roughly 0.26%. The chain has TRBV5-1 and TRBJ2-1; 11 nucleotides align to TRBD2. This receptor was taken from a human donor in good health. Sequencing was done on a sample of T cells isolated from PBMCs. Written as DNA, the CDR3 is TGCGCCAGCAGCTTGTTAGCGGGAGGGGACAATGAGCAGTTCTTC. Amino acids: CASSLLAGGDNEQFF.